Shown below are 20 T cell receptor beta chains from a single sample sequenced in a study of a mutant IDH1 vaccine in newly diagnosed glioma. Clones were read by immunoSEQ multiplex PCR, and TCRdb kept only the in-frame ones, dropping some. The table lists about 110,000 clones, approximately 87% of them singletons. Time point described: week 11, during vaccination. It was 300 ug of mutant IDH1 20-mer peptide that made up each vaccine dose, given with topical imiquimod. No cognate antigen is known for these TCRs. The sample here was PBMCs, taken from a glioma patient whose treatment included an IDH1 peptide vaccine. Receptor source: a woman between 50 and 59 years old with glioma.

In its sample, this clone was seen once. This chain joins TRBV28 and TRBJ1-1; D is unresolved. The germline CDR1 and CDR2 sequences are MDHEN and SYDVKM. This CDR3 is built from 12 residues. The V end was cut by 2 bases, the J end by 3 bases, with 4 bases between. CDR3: CASSLVYTEAFF. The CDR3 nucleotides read TGTGCCAGCAGTTTAGTGTACACTGAAGCTTTCTTT.

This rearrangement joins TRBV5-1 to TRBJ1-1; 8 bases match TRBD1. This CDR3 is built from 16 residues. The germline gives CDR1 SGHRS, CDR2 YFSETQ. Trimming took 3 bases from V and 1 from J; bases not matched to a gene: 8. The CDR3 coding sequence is TGCGCCAGCAGCTCGCGGGCAGGGGGCGAGAACACTGAAGCTTTCTTT. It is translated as CASSSRAGGENTEAFF. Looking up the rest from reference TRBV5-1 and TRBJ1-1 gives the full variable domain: KAGVTQTPRYLIKTRGQQVTLSCSPISGHRSVSWYQQTPGQGLQFLFEYFSETQRNKGNFPGRFSGRQFSNSRSEMNVSTLELGDSALYLCASSSRAGGENTEAFFGQGTRLTVV.

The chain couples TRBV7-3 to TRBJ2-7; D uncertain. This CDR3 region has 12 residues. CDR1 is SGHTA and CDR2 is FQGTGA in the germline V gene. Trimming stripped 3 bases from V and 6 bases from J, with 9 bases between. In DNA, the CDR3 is TGTGCCAGCAGCTTCCCCCCGGGCGAGCAGTACTTC. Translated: CASSFPPGEQYF. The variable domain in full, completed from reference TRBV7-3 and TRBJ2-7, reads GAGVSQTPSNKVTEKGKYVELRCDPISGHTALYWYRQSLGQGPEFLIYFQGTGAADDSGLPNDRFFAVRPEGSVSTLKIQRTERGDSAVYLCASSFPPGEQYFGPGTRLTVT.

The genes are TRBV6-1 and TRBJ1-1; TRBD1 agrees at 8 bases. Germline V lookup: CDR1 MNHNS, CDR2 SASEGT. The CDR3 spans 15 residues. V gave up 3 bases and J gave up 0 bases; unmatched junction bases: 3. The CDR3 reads CASSEQGALNTEAFF. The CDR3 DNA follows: TGTGCCAGCAGTGAGCAGGGGGCCTTGAACACTGAAGCTTTCTTT.

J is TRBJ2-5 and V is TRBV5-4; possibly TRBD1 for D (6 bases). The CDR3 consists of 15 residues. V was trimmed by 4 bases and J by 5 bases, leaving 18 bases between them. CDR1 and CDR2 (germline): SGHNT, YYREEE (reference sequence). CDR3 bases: TGTGCCAGCAGCGGACAAACGACAGGCTGGGAGACCCAGTACTTC. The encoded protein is CASSGQTTGWETQYF.

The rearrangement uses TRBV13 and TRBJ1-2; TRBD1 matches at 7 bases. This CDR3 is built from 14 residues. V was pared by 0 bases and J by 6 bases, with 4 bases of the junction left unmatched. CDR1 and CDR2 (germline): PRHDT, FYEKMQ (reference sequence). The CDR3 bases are TGTGCCAGCAGCTTAGGCAGGGGGAGGAATGGCTACACCTTC. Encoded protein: CASSLGRGRNGYTF. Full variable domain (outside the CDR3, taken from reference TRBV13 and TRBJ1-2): AAGVIQSPRHLIKEKRETATLKCYPIPRHDTVYWYQQGPGQDPQFLISFYEKMQSDKGSIPDRFSAQQFSDYHSELNMSSLELGDSALYFCASSLGRGRNGYTFGSGTRLTVV.

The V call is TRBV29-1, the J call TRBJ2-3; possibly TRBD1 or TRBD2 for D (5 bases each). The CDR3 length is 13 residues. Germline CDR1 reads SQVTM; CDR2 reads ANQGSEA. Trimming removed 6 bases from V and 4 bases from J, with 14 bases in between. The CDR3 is CSVGTSGADTQYF. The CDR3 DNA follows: TGCAGCGTCGGGACCAGCGGTGCAGATACGCAGTATTTT.

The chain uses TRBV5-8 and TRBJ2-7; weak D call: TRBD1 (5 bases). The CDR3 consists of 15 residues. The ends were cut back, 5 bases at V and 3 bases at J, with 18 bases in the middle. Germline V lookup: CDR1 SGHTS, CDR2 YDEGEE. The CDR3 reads CASSTEGAERYEQYF. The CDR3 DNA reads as TGTGCCAGCAGTACCGAAGGGGCGGAGCGCTACGAGCAGTACTTC.

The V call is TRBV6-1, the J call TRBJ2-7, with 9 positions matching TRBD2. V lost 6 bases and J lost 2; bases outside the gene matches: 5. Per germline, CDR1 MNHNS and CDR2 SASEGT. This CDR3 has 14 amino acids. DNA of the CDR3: TGTGCCAGCAGCCTAAGGACTAGCGCCTACGAGCAGTACTTC. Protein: CASSLRTSAYEQYF.

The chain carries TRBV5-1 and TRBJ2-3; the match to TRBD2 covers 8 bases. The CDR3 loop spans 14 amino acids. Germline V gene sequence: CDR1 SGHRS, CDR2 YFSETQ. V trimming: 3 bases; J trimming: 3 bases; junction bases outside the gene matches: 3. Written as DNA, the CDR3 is TGCGCCAGCAGCTCAGCGGGAGTAACAGATACGCAGTATTTT. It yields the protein CASSSAGVTDTQYF.

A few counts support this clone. CDR3 sequence: CASRGGGFFSNEQFF. The CDR3, as DNA: TGCGCCAGCAGGGGCGGTGGGTTTTTCAGCAATGAGCAGTTCTTC. V usage is TRBV10-2 and J usage is TRBJ2-1; no clear D. This CDR3 has 15 amino acids. V lost 6 bases to trimming and J lost 6 bases, with 18 bases between them. Germline CDR1 and CDR2: WSHSY and SAAADI.

In nucleotides, the CDR3 is TGTGCCAGCAGCCAAGATGGACTAGCGGGAGGGAATGAGCAGTTCTTC. It codes for CASSQDGLAGGNEQFF. The rearrangement uses TRBV5-4 and TRBJ2-1; 15 bases line up with TRBD2. Germline V gene lookup returns CDR1 SGHNT and CDR2 YYREEE (reference sequence). J lost 7 bases, V lost 4 bases, and 6 bases had no gene match. This CDR3 region has 16 residues. The variable domain in full, with the rest retrieved from reference TRBV5-4 and TRBJ2-1, is ETGVTQSPTHLIKTRGQQVTLRCSSQSGHNTVSWYQQALGQGPQFIFQYYREEENGRGNFPPRFSGLQFPNYSSELNVNALELDDSALYLCASSQDGLAGGNEQFFGPGTRLTVL.

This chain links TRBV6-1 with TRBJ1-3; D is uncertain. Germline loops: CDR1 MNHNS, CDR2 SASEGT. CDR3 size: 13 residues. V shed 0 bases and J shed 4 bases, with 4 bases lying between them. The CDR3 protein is CASSEAPGNTIYF. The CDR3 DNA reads TGTGCCAGCAGTGAAGCCCCCGGAAACACCATATATTTT.

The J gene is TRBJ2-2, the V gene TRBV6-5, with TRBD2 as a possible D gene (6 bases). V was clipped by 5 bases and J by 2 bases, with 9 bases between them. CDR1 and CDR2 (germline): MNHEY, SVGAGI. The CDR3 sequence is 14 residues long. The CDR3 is CASSAGLNTGELFF. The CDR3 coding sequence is TGTGCCAGCAGTGCGGGACTCAACACCGGGGAGCTGTTTTTT.

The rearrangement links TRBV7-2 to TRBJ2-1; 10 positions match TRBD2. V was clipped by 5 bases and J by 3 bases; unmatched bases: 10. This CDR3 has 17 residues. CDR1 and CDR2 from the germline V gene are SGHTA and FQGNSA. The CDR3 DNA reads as TGTGCCAGCAGCGAAGTAAGGGGACTAGCGATCTACAATGAGCAGTTCTTC. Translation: CASSEVRGLAIYNEQFF.

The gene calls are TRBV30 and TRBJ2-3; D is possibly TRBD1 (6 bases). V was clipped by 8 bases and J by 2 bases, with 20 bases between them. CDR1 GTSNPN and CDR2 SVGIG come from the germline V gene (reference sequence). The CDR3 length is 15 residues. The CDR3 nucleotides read TGTGCCGGACGGAGGTGGACAGAAGTCACAGATACGCAGTATTTT. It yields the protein CAGRRWTEVTDTQYF.

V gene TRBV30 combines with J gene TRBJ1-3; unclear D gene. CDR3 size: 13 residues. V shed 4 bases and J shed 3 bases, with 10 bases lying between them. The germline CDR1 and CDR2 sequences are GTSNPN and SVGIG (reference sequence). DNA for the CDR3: TGTGCCTGGATGGAAGGGAATGGAAACACCATATATTTT. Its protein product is CAWMEGNGNTIYF. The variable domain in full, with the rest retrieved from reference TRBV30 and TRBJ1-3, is SQTIHQWPATLVQPVGSPLSLECTVEGTSNPNLYWYRQAAGRGLQLLFYSVGIGQISSEVPQNLSASRPQDRQFILSSKKLLLSDSGFYLCAWMEGNGNTIYFGEGSWLTVV.

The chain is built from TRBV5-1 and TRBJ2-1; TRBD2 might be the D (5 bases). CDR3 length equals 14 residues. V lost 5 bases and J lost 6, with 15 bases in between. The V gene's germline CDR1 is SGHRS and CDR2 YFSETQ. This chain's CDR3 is CASSFRTLGNEQFF. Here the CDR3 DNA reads TGCGCCAGCAGTTTTCGGACTCTGGGCAATGAGCAGTTCTTC.

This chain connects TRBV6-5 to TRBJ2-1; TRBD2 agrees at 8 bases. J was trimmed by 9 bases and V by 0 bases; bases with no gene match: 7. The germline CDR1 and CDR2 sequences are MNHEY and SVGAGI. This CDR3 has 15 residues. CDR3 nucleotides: TGTGCCAGCAGTTACTCGACAGCGGGAGCAAGTGAGCAGTTCTTC. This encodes CASSYSTAGASEQFF.

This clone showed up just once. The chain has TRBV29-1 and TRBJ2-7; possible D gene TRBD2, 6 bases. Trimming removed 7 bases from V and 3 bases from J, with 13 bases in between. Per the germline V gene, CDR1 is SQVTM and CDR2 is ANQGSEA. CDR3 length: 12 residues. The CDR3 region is CSGGGGIYEQYF. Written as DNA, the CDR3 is TGCAGCGGAGGTGGGGGGATCTACGAGCAGTACTTC.